This T cell receptor (beta chain) was identified in a study of cytomegalovirus exposure and HLA in healthy donors. Study results and limitations: Later analysis identified about 17,000 TCR beta sequences associated with HLA alleles, using a false discovery rate threshold of 0.05.

The PCR contained 60 Vbeta and 13 Jbeta primers. Produced via immunoSEQ multiplex PCR; TCRdb's table is partial and in-frame only. Of approximately 110,000 clones detected, roughly 83% appear once; the ten largest clones hold about 2.7%. This CDR3 region has 16 residues. The trim removed 1 base at V and 4 bases at J, leaving 7 bases unmatched. CDR1 is MGHRA and CDR2 is YSYEKL in the germline V gene. This cohort consisted of healthy bone marrow donors. Note on this clone: Its antigen is not identified.

V and J are TRBV4-1 and TRBJ2-1; 7 bases are shared with TRBD2. The sequence was obtained from a woman younger than 30 in good health and CMV-seropositive. Sequencing used PBMCs. This chain's CDR3 is CASSQGSGRTYNEQFF. The CDR3 DNA reads TGCGCCAGCAGCCAAGGGTCCGGGAGGACTTACAATGAGCAGTTCTTC.